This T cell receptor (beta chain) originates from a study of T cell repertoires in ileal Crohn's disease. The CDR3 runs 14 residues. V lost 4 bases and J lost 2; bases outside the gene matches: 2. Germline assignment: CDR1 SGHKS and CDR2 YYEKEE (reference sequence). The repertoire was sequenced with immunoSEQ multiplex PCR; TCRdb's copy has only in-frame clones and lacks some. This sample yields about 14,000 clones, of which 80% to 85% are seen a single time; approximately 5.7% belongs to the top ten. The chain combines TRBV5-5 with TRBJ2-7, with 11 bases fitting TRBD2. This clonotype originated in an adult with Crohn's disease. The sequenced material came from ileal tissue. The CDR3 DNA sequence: TGTGCCAGCAGCATACTAGCGGGGGCCTACGAGCAGTACTTC. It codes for CASSILAGAYEQYF.